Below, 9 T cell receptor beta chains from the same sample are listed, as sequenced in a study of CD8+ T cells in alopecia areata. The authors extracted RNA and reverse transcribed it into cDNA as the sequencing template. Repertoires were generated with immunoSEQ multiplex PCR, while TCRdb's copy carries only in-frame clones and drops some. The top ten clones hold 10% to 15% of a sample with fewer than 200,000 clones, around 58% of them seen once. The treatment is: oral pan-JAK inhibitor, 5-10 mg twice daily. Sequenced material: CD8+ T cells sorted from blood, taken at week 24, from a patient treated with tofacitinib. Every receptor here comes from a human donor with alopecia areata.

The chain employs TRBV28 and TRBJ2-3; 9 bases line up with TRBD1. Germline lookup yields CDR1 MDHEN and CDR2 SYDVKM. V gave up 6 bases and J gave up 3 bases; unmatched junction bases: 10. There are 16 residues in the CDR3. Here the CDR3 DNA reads TGTGCCAGCAGACTGCCCGGGACAGGGATGACAGATACGCAGTATTTT. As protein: CASRLPGTGMTDTQYF.

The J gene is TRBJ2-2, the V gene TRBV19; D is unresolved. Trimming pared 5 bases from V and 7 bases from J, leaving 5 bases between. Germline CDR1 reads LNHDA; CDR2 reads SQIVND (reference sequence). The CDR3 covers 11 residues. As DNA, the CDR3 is TGTGCCAGTAGTTCTGGCGGGGAGCTGTTTTTT. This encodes CASSSGGELFF.

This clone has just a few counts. The CDR3 DNA follows: TGCGCCAGCAGTATCCTGGCGGGGGAAAGGACCCAGTACTTC. This translates into CASSILAGERTQYF. The chain combines TRBV4-1 with TRBJ2-5; 7 nucleotides line up with TRBD2. Trimming removed 6 bases from V and 7 bases from J; junction bases left unmatched: 11. Germline loops: CDR1 MGHRA, CDR2 YSYEKL. The CDR3 consists of 14 residues.

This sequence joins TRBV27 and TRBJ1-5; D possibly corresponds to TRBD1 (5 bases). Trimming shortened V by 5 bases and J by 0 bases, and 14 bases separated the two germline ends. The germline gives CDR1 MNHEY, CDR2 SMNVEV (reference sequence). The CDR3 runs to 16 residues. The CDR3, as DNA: TGTGCCAGCAGTCAGGCGGGACGGATTAGCAATCAGCCCCAGCATTTT. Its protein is CASSQAGRISNQPQHF.

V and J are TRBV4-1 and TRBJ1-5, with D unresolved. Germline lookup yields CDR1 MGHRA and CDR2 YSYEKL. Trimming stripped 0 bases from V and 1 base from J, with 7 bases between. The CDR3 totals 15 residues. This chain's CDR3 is CASSQEMGSNQPQHF. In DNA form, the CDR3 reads TGCGCCAGCAGCCAAGAGATGGGAAGCAATCAGCCCCAGCATTTT.

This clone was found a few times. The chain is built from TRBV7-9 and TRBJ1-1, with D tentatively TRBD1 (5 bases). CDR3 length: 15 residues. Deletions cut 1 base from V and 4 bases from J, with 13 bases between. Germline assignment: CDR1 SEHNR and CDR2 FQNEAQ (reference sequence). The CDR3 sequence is CASSLVAGQATEAFF. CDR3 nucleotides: TGTGCCAGCAGCTTAGTCGCGGGGCAGGCCACTGAAGCTTTCTTT.

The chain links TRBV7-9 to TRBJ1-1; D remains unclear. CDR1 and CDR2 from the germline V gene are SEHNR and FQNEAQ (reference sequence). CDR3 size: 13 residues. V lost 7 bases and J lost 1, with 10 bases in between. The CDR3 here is CASNSRGNTEAFF. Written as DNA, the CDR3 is TGTGCCAGCAACTCCCGGGGGAACACTGAAGCTTTCTTT.

The CDR3 loop is CASSQDEQSTGELFF. In DNA, the CDR3 is TGCGCCAGCAGCCAAGATGAACAGTCAACCGGGGAGCTGTTTTTT. V gene TRBV4-1 combines with J gene TRBJ2-2; D remains unclear. The CDR3 runs to 15 residues. V lost 0 bases, J lost 5 bases, and 10 bases lay in between. Per germline, CDR1 MGHRA and CDR2 YSYEKL.

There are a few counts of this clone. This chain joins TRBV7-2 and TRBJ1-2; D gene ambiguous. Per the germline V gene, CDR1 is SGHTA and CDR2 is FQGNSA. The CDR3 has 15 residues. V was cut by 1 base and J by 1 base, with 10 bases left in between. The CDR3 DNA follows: TGTGCCAGCAGCTTAGAAGTGCGTTATAACTATGGCTACACCTTC. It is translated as CASSLEVRYNYGYTF.